This T cell receptor (beta chain) was sequenced for a study of T cells and Merkel cell carcinoma outcomes. Some clones are missing from TCRdb's copy, which holds only in-frame ones; the method was immunoSEQ multiplex PCR. The sample records around 15,000 clones, roughly 79% being singletons. Findings and limits, study-wide: Merkel cell carcinoma outcomes were reportedly predicted by repertoire and T-cell density.

Remarks on this clone: Antigen specificity is unknown.

This sequence originates from a human donor with Merkel cell carcinoma. The sample comprised tumor tissue from Merkel cell carcinoma.

The chain's CDR3 is CASSQGDGRGRSGELFF. CDR3 DNA sequence: TGTGCCAGCAGCCAAGGAGATGGGCGGGGGAGGTCCGGGGAGCTGTTTTTT. The chain links TRBV4-2 to TRBJ2-2, with TRBD2 matching over 7 bases. With V trimmed by 1 base and J by 6 bases, 11 bases remained unmatched. This CDR3 has 17 amino acids. In germline, CDR1 is LGHNA, CDR2 YNFKEQ.